This is a list of T cell receptor beta chains from one sample in a study of blood T cell repertoires in COVID-19. TCRdb's table, derived via immunoSEQ multiplex PCR, lists solely in-frame clones and lacks some. The table lists a few hundred thousand clones, roughly 90% of them singletons. The sequenced sample consisted of peripheral blood. These receptors were collected from a man aged 40-55 years with active or convalescent COVID-19. CDR3s include the opening cysteine and the closing phenylalanine or tryptophan. Each record gives: J gene, D gene, clone size, V gene, CDR3 DNA, CDR3 protein. D genes are given only for firm matches. Not every row has a clone size; where given, it reads once, few, many or a size class.

j_gene: TRBJ1-4
d_gene: .
abundance: .
v_gene: TRBV5-1
CDR3nt: TGCGCCAGCGGAATGCAGGGTAATGAAAAACTGTTTTTT
CDR3aa: CASGMQGNEKLFF

j_gene: TRBJ2-7
d_gene: .
abundance: .
v_gene: TRBV5-1
CDR3nt: TGCGCCAGCAGCTTGGCACAGGGCCTTTACGAGCAGTACTTC
CDR3aa: CASSLAQGLYEQYF

j_gene: TRBJ1-4
d_gene: .
abundance: .
v_gene: TRBV5-1
CDR3nt: TGCGCCAGCAGCTTGCAGGGTCAAAATGAAAAACTGTTTTTT
CDR3aa: CASSLQGQNEKLFF

j_gene: TRBJ2-3
d_gene: TRBD2
abundance: .
v_gene: TRBV20-1
CDR3nt: TGCAGTGCTAGTCCTACTAGCGGGGAGGGCGGTACGCAGTATTTT
CDR3aa: CSASPTSGEGGTQYF

j_gene: TRBJ2-7
d_gene: .
abundance: .
v_gene: TRBV30
CDR3nt: TGTGCCTGGAGTGTATTGTCCGGCTACGAGCAGTACTTC
CDR3aa: CAWSVLSGYEQYF

j_gene: TRBJ2-6
d_gene: .
abundance: .
v_gene: TRBV5-4
CDR3nt: TGTGCCAGCAAGGGGTGGGGTACTGGGGCCAACGTCCTGACTTTC
CDR3aa: CASKGWGTGANVLTF

j_gene: TRBJ1-5
d_gene: .
abundance: .
v_gene: TRBV2
CDR3nt: TGTGCCAGCAGTGAGGGAGGGGCGGTCGTTAGTAGCAATCAGCCCCAGCATTTT
CDR3aa: CASSEGGAVVSSNQPQHF

j_gene: TRBJ2-7
d_gene: TRBD2
abundance: few
v_gene: TRBV19
CDR3nt: TGTGCCAGTAGTATAGATGGACTAGCACCCTACGAGCAGTACTTC
CDR3aa: CASSIDGLAPYEQYF

j_gene: TRBJ1-1
d_gene: .
abundance: .
v_gene: TRBV29-1
CDR3nt: TGCAGCGGTCACCGGACTTCCACTGAAGCTTTCTTT
CDR3aa: CSGHRTSTEAFF

j_gene: TRBJ2-5
d_gene: .
abundance: .
v_gene: TRBV5-4
CDR3nt: TGTGCCAGCAGCTCGCAAGAGACCCAGTACTTC
CDR3aa: CASSSQETQYF

j_gene: TRBJ2-7
d_gene: TRBD1
abundance: .
v_gene: TRBV3-1/TRBV3-2
CDR3nt: TGTGCCAGCAGCCCGTCAATCCGGGACAGTCACTCCTACGAGCAGTACTTC
CDR3aa: CASSPSIRDSHSYEQYF

j_gene: TRBJ2-7
d_gene: .
abundance: .
v_gene: TRBV28
CDR3nt: TGTGCCAGCACTGATCAGGGTAGCTCCTACGAGCAGTACTTC
CDR3aa: CASTDQGSSYEQYF

j_gene: TRBJ2-3
d_gene: .
abundance: .
v_gene: TRBV2
CDR3nt: TGTGCCAGCAGTTCTAGGACTAGCACAGATACGCAGTATTTT
CDR3aa: CASSSRTSTDTQYF

j_gene: TRBJ1-5
d_gene: .
abundance: .
v_gene: TRBV19
CDR3nt: TGTGCCAGTAGTATCACGTACTTAAAGGGGAGCAATCAGCCCCAGCATTTT
CDR3aa: CASSITYLKGSNQPQHF

j_gene: TRBJ1-5
d_gene: TRBD1
abundance: .
v_gene: TRBV2
CDR3nt: TGTGCCAGCAGACGGGACTGGACAGGGGACCAGCCCCAGCATTTT
CDR3aa: CASRRDWTGDQPQHF

j_gene: TRBJ2-1
d_gene: TRBD2
abundance: .
v_gene: TRBV27
CDR3nt: TGTGCCAGCAGTCTCGGACTAGCGAATGAGCAGTTCTTC
CDR3aa: CASSLGLANEQFF

j_gene: TRBJ1-5
d_gene: TRBD1
abundance: few
v_gene: TRBV18
CDR3nt: TGTGCCAGCTCACCATTTCCGGGACAGAGGAGCAATCAGCCCCAGCATTTT
CDR3aa: CASSPFPGQRSNQPQHF

j_gene: TRBJ1-1
d_gene: .
abundance: .
v_gene: TRBV28
CDR3nt: TGTGCCAGCAGTTTATGGGAAGGGGGGAACACTGAAGCTTTCTTT
CDR3aa: CASSLWEGGNTEAFF

j_gene: TRBJ2-1
d_gene: .
abundance: .
v_gene: TRBV25-1
CDR3nt: TGTGCCAGTAGGGGGACCTTCTCCTACAATGAGCAGTTCTTC
CDR3aa: CASRGTFSYNEQFF

j_gene: TRBJ1-1
d_gene: .
abundance: .
v_gene: TRBV27
CDR3nt: TGTGCCAGCAGGACGGGGATGACAAGGGAGGCTGAAGCTTTCTTT
CDR3aa: CASRTGMTREAEAFF

j_gene: TRBJ1-2
d_gene: .
abundance: .
v_gene: TRBV19
CDR3nt: TGTGCCAGTAGTATAAGCAGGGCAGACTATGGCTACACCTTC
CDR3aa: CASSISRADYGYTF

j_gene: TRBJ1-2
d_gene: .
abundance: .
v_gene: TRBV13
CDR3nt: TGTGCCAGCAGCTGGACTCGCGAGGGCTACACCTTC
CDR3aa: CASSWTREGYTF

j_gene: TRBJ2-2
d_gene: TRBD2
abundance: .
v_gene: TRBV27
CDR3nt: TGTGCCAGCAGTCCCCGGACTAGCAGAGACACCGGGGAGCTGTTTTTT
CDR3aa: CASSPRTSRDTGELFF

j_gene: TRBJ2-7
d_gene: TRBD1
abundance: .
v_gene: TRBV27
CDR3nt: TGTGCCAGCAGTTTGGGACAGAGTATCCTGGAGCAGTACTTC
CDR3aa: CASSLGQSILEQYF

j_gene: TRBJ2-7
d_gene: .
abundance: once
v_gene: TRBV28
CDR3nt: TGTGCCAGCAGTCAGCCCCTCCGGGAGCACGCCCTATCCTACGAGCAGTACTTC
CDR3aa: CASSQPLREHALSYEQYF

j_gene: TRBJ2-3
d_gene: TRBD1
abundance: .
v_gene: TRBV10-1
CDR3nt: TGCGCCAGCAGTGAGTCGGGGACAGGGGGAGTTACGCAGTATTTT
CDR3aa: CASSESGTGGVTQYF

j_gene: TRBJ1-2
d_gene: TRBD1
abundance: .
v_gene: TRBV18
CDR3nt: TGTGCCAGCTCACCTCTGGATGGACAGGGGGACTATGGCTACACCTTC
CDR3aa: CASSPLDGQGDYGYTF

j_gene: TRBJ1-1
d_gene: .
abundance: few
v_gene: TRBV5-1
CDR3nt: TGCGCCAGCAGCCGGGATCTCACTGAAGCTTTCTTT
CDR3aa: CASSRDLTEAFF